Below, 14 T cell receptor beta chains from the same sample are listed, as sequenced in a study of cytomegalovirus exposure and HLA in healthy donors (dated by TCRdb to about 2017). The protocol used for the library was the immunoSEQ multiplex PCR assay. A mixture of 60 forward primers for TCR Vbeta segments and 13 reverse primers for TCR Jbeta segments was used in the multiplex PCR. TCRdb holds this immuneACCESS table with in-frame rearrangements only. Some clones are missing; in checked studies, unresolved V genes explain under half, and the rest has no known cause. This sample lists more than 85,000 clones; roughly two thirds were detected once. Approximately 15% of the sample is held by the ten biggest clonotypes. Material for sequencing was PBMCs. The receptor source for this set is a woman aged 50 to 60 in good health and CMV-seropositive.

V usage is TRBV10-3 and J usage is TRBJ1-5; D is ambiguous. Trimming pared 1 base from V and 10 bases from J, leaving 11 bases between. This CDR3 contains 13 residues. Germline V gene data show CDR1 as ENHRY and CDR2 as SYGVKD. CDR3 protein: CAISELLGGPQHF. CDR3 nucleotide sequence: TGTGCCATCAGTGAGTTACTTGGCGGACCCCAGCATTTT.

The rearrangement links TRBV27 to TRBJ2-2, with a possible D match to TRBD2 (6 bases). The CDR3 covers 16 residues. The V end was cut by 5 bases, the J end by 0 bases, with 13 bases between. CDR1 is MNHEY, CDR2 SMNVEV, per germline (reference sequence). CDR3: CASSGDFTSNTGELFF. CDR3 DNA sequence: TGTGCCAGCAGTGGGGACTTTACTTCGAACACCGGGGAGCTGTTTTTT.

This rearrangement joins TRBV19 to TRBJ2-7; D is possibly TRBD1 (6 bases). The germline gives CDR1 LNHDA, CDR2 SQIVND (reference sequence). Trimming took off 1 base at V and 2 bases at J, with 9 bases between the two ends. The CDR3 runs 14 residues. The CDR3 is CASSIGQAPYEQYF. The CDR3 DNA reads as TGTGCCAGTAGTATAGGACAGGCCCCCTACGAGCAGTACTTC.

This rearrangement joins TRBV29-1 to TRBJ2-1, with 9 nucleotides matching TRBD2. The germline V gene has CDR1 SQVTM and CDR2 ANQGSEA. J was trimmed by 8 bases and V by 1 base; bases with no gene match: 6. This CDR3 spans 14 amino acids. DNA for the CDR3: TGCAGCGTTGAAGGTTTCAGGACTAGCGATGAGCAGTTCTTC. Protein product: CSVEGFRTSDEQFF.

The J gene is TRBJ2-4, the V gene TRBV2; D is perhaps TRBD2 (6 bases). Germline values: CDR1 SNHLY, CDR2 FYNNEI. V was shortened by 7 bases and J by 0 bases, with 13 bases between the two germline ends. There are 15 residues in the CDR3. CDR3 loop: CASIGSGLAKNIQYF. DNA of the CDR3: TGTGCCAGCATTGGGAGCGGGCTAGCCAAAAACATTCAGTACTTC. The full variable domain, its missing parts supplied by reference TRBV2 and TRBJ2-4, is EPEVTQTPSHQVTQMGQEVILRCVPISNHLYFYWYRQILGQKVEFLVSFYNNEISEKSEIFDDQFSVERPDGSNFTLKIRSTKLEDSAMYFCASIGSGLAKNIQYFGAGTRLSVL.

Concerning this clone itself: The germline gene is not matched at one end of the junction; a read error may be the cause. CDR3 DNA: TGTTCCAGCAGCCCCCCCCTAAGACTAGCGGGAGATTCGGGTGGCGAGCAGTACTTC. It codes for CSSSPPLRLAGDSGGEQYF. The V gene is TRBV7-9, the J gene TRBJ2-7; 12 bases match TRBD2. The CDR3 has 19 amino acids. Germline V gene sequence: CDR1 SEHNR, CDR2 FQNEAQ (reference sequence).

This rearrangement joins TRBV29-1 to TRBJ1-5, with D hard to call. V lost 0 bases and J 6 bases, leaving 15 bases between the germline ends. The CDR3 length is 15 residues. CDR1 SQVTM and CDR2 ANQGSEA come from the germline V gene. Here the CDR3 reads CSVEDRRGSLQPQHF. Written as DNA, the CDR3 is TGCAGCGTTGAAGATCGCAGAGGGAGTCTTCAGCCCCAGCATTTT. The full variable domain, rest sourced from reference TRBV29-1 and TRBJ1-5, is SAVISQKPSRDICQRGTSLTIQCQVDSQVTMMFWYRQQPGQSLTLIATANQGSEATYESGFVIDKFPISRPNLTFSTLTVSNMSPEDSSIYLCSVEDRRGSLQPQHFGDGTRLSIL.

This chain joins TRBV4-3 and TRBJ2-3, with no clear D. The germline V gene has CDR1 LGHNA and CDR2 YSLEER. With 1 base removed from V and 4 bases from J, the gap between germline ends came to 15 bases. This CDR3 is 16 amino acids long. The CDR3 is CASSQVGWSSADTQYF. In DNA, the CDR3 is TGCGCCAGCAGCCAAGTGGGCTGGTCCTCCGCAGATACGCAGTATTTT.

The CDR3: CSVAYRDGYEQYF. CDR3 nucleotides: TGCAGCGTTGCTTATCGGGATGGCTACGAGCAGTACTTC. The chain uses TRBV29-1 and TRBJ2-5; D possibly corresponds to TRBD2 (5 bases). The DNA end is a closer match to TRBJ2-7, so the J assignment may be wrong. The CDR3 contains 13 residues. CDR1 is SQVTM and CDR2 is ANQGSEA in the germline V gene.

This clone was seen only once. This chain uses TRBV4-1 with TRBJ1-4; the D gene is possibly TRBD1 (5 bases). V lost 0 bases, J lost 1 base, and 6 bases lay in between. CDR3 length: 15 residues. Germline CDR1 reads MGHRA; CDR2 reads YSYEKL. The CDR3 DNA is TGCGCCAGCAGCCAAGACGACAGAACTAATGAAAAACTGTTTTTT. Translated: CASSQDDRTNEKLFF.

This chain links TRBV18 with TRBJ2-1; 7 nucleotides match TRBD2. Germline CDR1 is KGHSH and CDR2 is LQKENI. V shed 3 bases, J shed 8 bases, and the junction held 4 bases outside the gene matches. This CDR3 region has 13 residues. CDR3 in amino acids: CASSPRGGDEQFF. As DNA, the CDR3 is TGTGCCAGCTCACCCCGGGGAGGGGATGAGCAGTTCTTC.

This clone was observed a handful of times. This sequence joins TRBV28 and TRBJ2-5, with 8 bases aligning to TRBD2. Germline CDR1 MDHEN, CDR2 SYDVKM. The CDR3 has 16 amino acids. The V gene end was trimmed by 3 bases and the J gene end by 4 bases; junction bases not matched to a gene: 10. The CDR3 DNA follows: TGTGCCAGCAGTTTCACGGGAGGGCCTAGGGGAGAGACCCAGTACTTC. Translating gives CASSFTGGPRGETQYF.

The CDR3: CASSILLQEPTVGYTF. Here the CDR3 DNA reads TGTGCCAGTAGTATCCTTCTACAGGAGCCTACGGTTGGCTACACCTTC. The V and J genes are TRBV19 and TRBJ1-2; TRBD1 is a possible D gene (5 bases). Trimming left V 3 bases short and J 7 bases short, with 21 bases between. Germline assignment: CDR1 LNHDA and CDR2 SQIVND (reference sequence). CDR3 length equals 16 residues.

The V gene is TRBV19, the J gene TRBJ1-5; a weak D match, TRBD1 (5 bases). V lost 3 bases and J 2 bases, leaving 17 bases between the germline ends. This CDR3 has 17 residues. The germline V gene encodes CDR1 LNHDA and CDR2 SQIVND (reference sequence). DNA for the CDR3: TGTGCCAGTAGTATCAGTACGGGGGAGGGAGGCAATCAGCCCCAGCATTTT. It codes for CASSISTGEGGNQPQHF.